This T cell receptor beta chain was retrieved from a study of early T cells in non-severe SARS-CoV-2 infection. Study at large: Sequencing targeted bulk RNA from unsorted whole blood, leaving chains unpaired. Study-wide points: Matching results from VDJdb favored anti-spike CD8 responses, leaving private and CD4 specificities undetected.

This clonotype was counted at least ten times. Its antigen is unidentified. Researchers attached unique molecular identifiers to individual cDNA molecules. TCRdb reprocessed the 5' RACE reads via MiXCR and lists one record per CDR3 protein. The sample contains some 60,000 distinct CDR3 sequences, about 7.7% of which appear only once. V lost 2 bases and J lost 4; bases outside the gene matches: 7. This CDR3 region has 17 residues. Germline values: CDR1 SQVTM, CDR2 ANQGSEA. The TCR was taken from an adult who was a healthcare worker with PCR-confirmed SARS-CoV-2 infection or an uninfected control (not recorded which). The rearrangement links TRBV29-1 to TRBJ2-3; 15 nucleotides match TRBD2. The sequenced material came from whole blood. The DNA of the CDR3 is TGCAGCGTTGAACGGCGGACTAGCGGGAGGGGCTCAGATACGCAGTATTTT. Translation gives CSVERRTSGRGSDTQYF.